Detailed here is one T cell receptor (beta chain). The ends lost 0 bases at V and 5 bases at J; junction bases unmatched: 7. The CDR3 consists of 18 residues. CDR1 and CDR2 (germline): LGHNT, FRNRAP. Primed by a sample-barcoded 5' primer and a J-beta primer mix, a second PCR proceeded for 7 to 11 cycles. TCRdb re-called the 5' RACE reads with MiXCR, one entry per CDR3 protein. The profile shows 1.5 million to 2 million distinct CDR3 sequences, more than 35% of them singletons. This record comes from a study of blood T cells in healthy people across ages. Specimen: blood. This clonotype originated in a human donor in good health. The chain recombines TRBV12-5 with TRBJ1-6, with 10 positions matching TRBD1. The CDR3 sequence: CASGLVLGTGVDNSPLHF. The CDR3, as DNA: TGTGCTAGTGGTTTGGTACTCGGGACAGGGGTCGATAATTCACCCCTCCACTTT.